This record concerns one TCR beta chain sequence. Its antigen is still unknown. The data belong to a study of T cell responses to AZD1222 COVID-19 vaccine. Study-wide results and limits: Baseline seropositivity characterized only six AZD1222 recipients. Clonal diversity may have been underestimated, and the donors were mostly white British, with more females than males. Spike regions recognized by vaccine-associated CD4 TCRs spanned the protein, led by 160-218 and 743-854.

Profiling relied on immunoSEQ multiplex PCR, and the TCRdb table lists in-frame clones only, not all of them. The repertoire holds about 120,000 clones, with just over 90% as singletons. Trimming stripped 5 bases from V and 1 base from J, with 20 bases between. Germline values: CDR1 SEHNR, CDR2 FQNEAQ (reference sequence). The CDR3 contains 17 residues. Second-dose schedules of about 4 or about 12 weeks were combined. V and J are TRBV7-9 and TRBJ1-2, with a weak D call TRBD1 (6 bases). This sequence originates from an adult who received the AZD1222 COVID-19 vaccine. The sequences come from peripheral blood, collected 28 days after the second AZD1222 dose. The CDR3 protein is CASSTHEGGWDNYGYTF. CDR3 DNA: TGTGCCAGCAGCACCCACGAAGGGGGTTGGGATAACTATGGCTACACCTTC.